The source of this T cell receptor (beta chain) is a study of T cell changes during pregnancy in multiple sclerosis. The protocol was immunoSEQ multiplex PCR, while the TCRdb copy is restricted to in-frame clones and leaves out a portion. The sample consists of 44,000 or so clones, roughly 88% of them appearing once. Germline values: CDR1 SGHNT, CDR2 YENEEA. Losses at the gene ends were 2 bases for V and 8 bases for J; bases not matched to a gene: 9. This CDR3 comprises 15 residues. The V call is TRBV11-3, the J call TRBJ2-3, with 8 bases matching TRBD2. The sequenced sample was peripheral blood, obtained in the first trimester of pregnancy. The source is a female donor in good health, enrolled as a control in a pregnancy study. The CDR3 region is CASSLSTSRGGTQYF. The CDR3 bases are TGTGCCAGCAGCTTATCGACTAGTCGGGGGGGTACGCAGTATTTT.